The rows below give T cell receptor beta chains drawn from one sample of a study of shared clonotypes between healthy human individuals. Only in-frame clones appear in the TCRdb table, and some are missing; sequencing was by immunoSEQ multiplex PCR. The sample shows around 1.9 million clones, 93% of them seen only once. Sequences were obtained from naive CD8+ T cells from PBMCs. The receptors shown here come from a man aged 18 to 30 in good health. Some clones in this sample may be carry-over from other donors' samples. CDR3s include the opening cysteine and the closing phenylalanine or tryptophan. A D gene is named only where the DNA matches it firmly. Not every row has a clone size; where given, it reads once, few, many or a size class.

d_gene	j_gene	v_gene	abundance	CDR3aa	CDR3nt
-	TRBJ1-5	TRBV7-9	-	CASSSDRPNQPQHF	TGTGCCAGCAGCTCGGACAGACCTAATCAGCCCCAGCATTTT
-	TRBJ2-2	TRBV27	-	CASSLVLGSGELFF	TGTGCCAGCAGTTTGGTGTTAGGGTCCGGGGAGCTGTTTTTT
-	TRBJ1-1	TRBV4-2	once	CASSQVGQTSWAFF	TGTGCCAGCAGCCAAGTGGGACAAACGTCTTGGGCTTTCTTT
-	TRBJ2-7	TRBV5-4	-	CASSGRDNSYEQYF	TGTGCCAGCAGCGGCCGGGACAACTCCTACGAGCAGTACTTC
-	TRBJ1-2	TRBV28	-	CASSLKANYGYTF	TGTGCCAGCAGTCTCAAAGCTAACTATGGCTACACCTTC
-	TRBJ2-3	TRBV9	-	CASSPDLRVGTDTQYF	TGTGCCAGCAGCCCAGACCTCCGGGTCGGCACAGATACGCAGTATTTT
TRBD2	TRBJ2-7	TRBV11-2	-	CASRGLAYEQYF	TGTGCCAGCCGGGGACTAGCCTACGAGCAGTACTTC
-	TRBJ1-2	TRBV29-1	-	CSVASLRVHYGYTF	TGCAGCGTTGCTTCGTTACGGGTACACTATGGCTACACCTTC
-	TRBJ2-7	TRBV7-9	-	CASSPSDSDLYEQYF	TGTGCCAGCAGCCCATCGGACAGCGATTTGTACGAGCAGTACTTC
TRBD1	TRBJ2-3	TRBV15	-	CATRKGTGGAIDTQYF	TGTGCCACCAGGAAAGGGACAGGGGGCGCGATAGATACGCAGTATTTT
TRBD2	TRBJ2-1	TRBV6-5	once	CASRAGTSGYNEQFF	TGTGCCAGCAGAGCCGGGACTAGCGGTTACAATGAGCAGTTCTTC
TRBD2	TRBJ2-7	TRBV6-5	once	CASSQLAGGLHEQYF	TGTGCCAGCAGTCAGCTAGCGGGAGGGCTCCACGAGCAGTACTTC
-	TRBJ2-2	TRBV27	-	CASSLAQEVAGELFF	TGTGCCAGCAGTTTAGCACAGGAGGTGGCCGGGGAGCTGTTTTTT
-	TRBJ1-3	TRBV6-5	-	CASSPGPHSRNTIYF	TGTGCCAGCAGTCCTGGACCCCATTCCAGAAACACCATATATTTT
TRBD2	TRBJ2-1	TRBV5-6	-	CASSLGTSGSDEQFF	TGTGCCAGCAGCTTGGGGACTAGCGGGAGCGATGAGCAGTTCTTC
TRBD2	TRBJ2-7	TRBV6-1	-	CASSPGTSGLYEQYF	TGTGCCAGCAGCCCCGGGACTAGCGGCCTCTACGAGCAGTACTTC
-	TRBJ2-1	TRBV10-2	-	CASSENYNEQFF	TGCGCCAGCAGTGAGAACTACAATGAGCAGTTCTTC
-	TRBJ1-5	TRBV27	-	CASSLSMWQSNQPQHF	TGTGCCAGCAGTTTATCGATGTGGCAAAGCAATCAGCCCCAGCATTTT
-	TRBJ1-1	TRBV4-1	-	CASSQDPGFNEAFF	TGCGCCAGCAGCCAAGATCCGGGGTTTAATGAAGCTTTCTTT
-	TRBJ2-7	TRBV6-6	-	CASSYSRGVTSYEQYF	TGTGCCAGCAGTTACTCGAGGGGCGTTACCTCCTACGAGCAGTACTTC
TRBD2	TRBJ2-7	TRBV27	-	CASSLSGLAEYEQYF	TGTGCCAGCAGTTTATCGGGACTAGCGGAGTACGAGCAGTACTTC
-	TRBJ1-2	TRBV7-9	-	CASSTAQGRGYGYTF	TGTGCCAGCAGCACAGCCCAGGGCAGGGGCTATGGCTACACCTTC
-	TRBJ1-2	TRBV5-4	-	CASSRDSFNYGYTF	TGTGCCAGCAGCCGTGACAGCTTTAACTATGGCTACACCTTC
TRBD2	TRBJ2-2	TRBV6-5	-	CASLRGDTGELFF	TGTGCCAGCTTGCGGGGGGACACCGGGGAGCTGTTTTTT
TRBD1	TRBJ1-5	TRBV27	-	CASSFRTTGGINQPQHF	TGTGCCAGCAGTTTCCGGACCACAGGGGGCATAAATCAGCCCCAGCATTTT